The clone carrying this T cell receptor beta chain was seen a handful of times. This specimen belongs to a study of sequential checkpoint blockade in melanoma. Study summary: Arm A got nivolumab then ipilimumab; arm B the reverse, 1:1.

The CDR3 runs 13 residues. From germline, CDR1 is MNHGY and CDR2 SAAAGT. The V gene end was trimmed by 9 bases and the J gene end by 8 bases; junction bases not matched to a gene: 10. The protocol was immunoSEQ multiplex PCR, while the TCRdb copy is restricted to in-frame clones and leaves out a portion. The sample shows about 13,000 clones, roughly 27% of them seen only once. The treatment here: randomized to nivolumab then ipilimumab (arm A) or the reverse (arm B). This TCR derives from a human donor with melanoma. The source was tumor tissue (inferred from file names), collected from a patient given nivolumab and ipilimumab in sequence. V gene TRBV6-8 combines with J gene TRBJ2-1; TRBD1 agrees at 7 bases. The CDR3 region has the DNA TGTGCCAGTAGACGACAGGGTATCGATGAGCAGTTCTTC. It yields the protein CASRRQGIDEQFF.